This T cell receptor beta chain is drawn from a study of type 1 and type 2 diabetes patients. Study background: The cohort mixed type 1 diabetes, type 2 diabetes and nondiabetic donors.

This CDR3 is built from 13 residues. Looked up from germline, CDR1 is SGHVS and CDR2 is FQNEAQ. The V gene lost 5 bases and the J gene lost 8 bases, with 15 bases spanning the gap. PCR was run on genomic DNA. The TCR beta CDR3 region was amplified using 30 forward and 13 reverse primers. MiXCR, applied by TCRdb to the multiplex PCR reads, yields one record per CDR3 protein. The sample has around 300,000 distinct CDR3 sequences, roughly 44% seen once; the top ten hold roughly 15%. Donors had no other autoimmune disease or infection in four weeks. This TCR came from a man in his late teens or twenties with type 2 diabetes. This sequence joins TRBV7-8 and TRBJ1-2; a possible D gene is TRBD1 (6 bases). Sequenced sample: peripheral blood mononuclear cells (PBMCs). The CDR3 DNA sequence: TGTGCCAGCAGCGGCGACAGGAGGGAAGGCTACACCTTC. This translates into CASSGDRREGYTF.